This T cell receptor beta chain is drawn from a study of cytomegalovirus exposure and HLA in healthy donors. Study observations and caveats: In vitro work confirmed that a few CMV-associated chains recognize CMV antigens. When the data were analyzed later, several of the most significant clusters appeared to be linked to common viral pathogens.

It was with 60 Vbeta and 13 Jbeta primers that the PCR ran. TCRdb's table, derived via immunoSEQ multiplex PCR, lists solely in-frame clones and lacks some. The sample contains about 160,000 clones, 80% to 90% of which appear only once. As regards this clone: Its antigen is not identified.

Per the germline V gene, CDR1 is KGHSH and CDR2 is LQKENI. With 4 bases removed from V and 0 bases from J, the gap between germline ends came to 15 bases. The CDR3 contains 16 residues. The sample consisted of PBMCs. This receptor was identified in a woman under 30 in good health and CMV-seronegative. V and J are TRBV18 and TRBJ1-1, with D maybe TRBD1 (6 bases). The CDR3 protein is CASSLLQGAMNTEAFF. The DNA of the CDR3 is TGTGCCAGCTCACTGTTACAGGGAGCCATGAACACTGAAGCTTTCTTT. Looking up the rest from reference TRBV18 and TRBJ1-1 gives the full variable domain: NAGVMQNPRHLVRRRGQEARLRCSPMKGHSHVYWYRQLPEEGLKFMVYLQKENIIDESGMPKERFSAEFPKEGPSILRIQQVVRGDSAAYFCASSLLQGAMNTEAFFGQGTRLTVV.